What follows are 10 T cell receptor beta chains derived from one specimen sequenced in a study of blood T cell repertoires in COVID-19. Some clones are missing from TCRdb's copy, which holds only in-frame ones; the method was immunoSEQ multiplex PCR. Of about 210,000 clones in the sample, roughly 86% were seen once. Sample: PBMCs or T cells enriched from blood (not recorded which). The source of these receptors is a man aged 35-49 years with acute COVID-19.

DNA of the CDR3: TGCAGCGTTTTAGCTGGCTACGAGCAGTACTTC. Translation: CSVLAGYEQYF. V and J are TRBV29-1 and TRBJ2-7, with D uncertain. The germline V gene encodes CDR1 SQVTM and CDR2 ANQGSEA. V lost 5 bases to trimming and J lost 3 bases, with 8 bases between them. This CDR3 comprises 11 residues.

This clone was picked up a small number of times. This chain links TRBV25-1 with TRBJ2-7; no definite D call. Per germline, CDR1 MGHDK and CDR2 SYGVNS. The CDR3 length is 11 residues. The germline V and J ends were trimmed by 4 bases and 6 bases, with 7 bases remaining between them. The CDR3 nucleotides are TGTGCCAGCAGTGGCATGCGCGAGCAGTACTTC. Its protein product is CASSGMREQYF.

The chain uses TRBV12-3 or TRBV12-4 and TRBJ2-5; D possibly corresponds to TRBD2 (5 bases). The CDR3 sequence is 13 residues long. Trimming stripped 5 bases from V and 5 bases from J, with 12 bases between. The CDR3 bases are TGTGCCAGCAGTCTCGGGGATTTGGAGACCCAGTACTTC. Amino acids: CASSLGDLETQYF.

The chain is built from TRBV30 and TRBJ1-2; TRBD1 is a possible D gene (5 bases). From germline, CDR1 is GTSNPN and CDR2 SVGIG (reference sequence). This CDR3 has 14 amino acids. The CDR3 nucleotides are TGTGCTCATCACTCAGGGATTGGTAACTATGGCTACACCTTC. This gives the protein CAHHSGIGNYGYTF.

The chain couples TRBV5-1 to TRBJ2-1, with 11 bases identical to TRBD2. Germline assignment: CDR1 SGHRS and CDR2 YFSETQ. The CDR3 loop spans 17 amino acids. V lost 0 bases, J lost 2 bases, and 4 bases stayed unmatched. CDR3 sequence reads: CASSLALAGGTYNEQFF. In DNA, the CDR3 is TGCGCCAGCAGCTTGGCCTTAGCGGGAGGGACCTACAATGAGCAGTTCTTC.

This clone has only one observation. The V and J genes are TRBV9 and TRBJ2-2, with 8 nucleotides matching TRBD2. The CDR3 spans 16 residues. Germline V CDR1 and CDR2: SGDLS, YYNGEE. After removal of 0 bases from V and 5 bases from J, the junction contained 6 bases not matched to a gene. The CDR3 region is CASSVGPVAGTGELFF. CDR3 DNA: TGTGCCAGCAGCGTAGGCCCGGTAGCGGGAACCGGGGAGCTGTTTTTT.

The chain has TRBV6-2 or TRBV6-3 and TRBJ2-5, with 8 bases identical to TRBD1. The CDR3 covers 13 residues. In germline, CDR1 is MNHEY, CDR2 SVGEGT. Unmatched junction bases numbered 3, after V lost 5 bases and J lost 4 bases. CDR3 bases: TGTGCCAGCAGTCGGACAGGGAGAGAGACCCAGTACTTC. It translates to CASSRTGRETQYF.

This clone was recorded a few times. This chain uses TRBV28 with TRBJ1-6, with a weak D call TRBD1 (5 bases). CDR3 size: 13 residues. Germline V gene sequence: CDR1 MDHEN, CDR2 SYDVKM. With 6 bases removed from V and 10 bases from J, the gap between germline ends came to 13 bases. The CDR3 spells CASRVSRVSPLHF. Written as DNA, the CDR3 is TGTGCCAGCAGAGTTAGCAGGGTCTCACCCCTCCACTTT.

The rearrangement joins TRBV24-1 to TRBJ1-5; possibly TRBD1 for D (5 bases). The CDR3 is made up of 17 amino acids. Germline lookup yields CDR1 KGHDR and CDR2 SFDVKD. V shed 4 bases and J shed 4 bases, with 19 bases lying between them. The DNA of the CDR3 is TGTGCCACCAGTGACGCCGGGACTGGGGTTGAGAATCAGCCCCAGCATTTT. This encodes CATSDAGTGVENQPQHF.

V gene TRBV7-2 combines with J gene TRBJ2-4, with unresolved D. V lost 2 bases and J 3 bases, leaving 11 bases between the germline ends. Germline V gene sequence: CDR1 SGHTA, CDR2 FQGNSA. This CDR3 contains 15 residues. The CDR3 loop is CASSLSWQVKNIQYF. The CDR3 nucleotides read TGTGCCAGCAGCTTAAGTTGGCAGGTCAAAAACATTCAGTACTTC.